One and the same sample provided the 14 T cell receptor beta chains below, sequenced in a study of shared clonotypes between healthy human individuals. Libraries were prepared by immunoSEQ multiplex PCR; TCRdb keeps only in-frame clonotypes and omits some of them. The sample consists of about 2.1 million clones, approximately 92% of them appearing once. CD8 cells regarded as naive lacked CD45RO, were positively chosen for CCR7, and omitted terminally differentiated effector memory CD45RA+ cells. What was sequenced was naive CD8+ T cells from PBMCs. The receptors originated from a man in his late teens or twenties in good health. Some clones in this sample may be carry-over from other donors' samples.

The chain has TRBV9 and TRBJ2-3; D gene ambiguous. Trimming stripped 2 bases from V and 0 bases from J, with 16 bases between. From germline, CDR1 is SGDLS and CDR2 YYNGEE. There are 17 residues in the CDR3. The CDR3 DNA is TGTGCCAGCAGCGTTTCCCCCACTGGCGCGAGCACAGATACGCAGTATTTT. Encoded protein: CASSVSPTGASTDTQYF.

DNA for the CDR3: TGTGCCAGCAGTTTTGACAGAAGGGCGGACACCGGGGAGCTGTTTTTT. Encoded protein: CASSFDRRADTGELFF. V usage is TRBV28 and J usage is TRBJ2-2; the D gene is possibly TRBD1 (5 bases). Trimming stripped 3 bases from V and 3 bases from J, with 14 bases between. The germline V gene has CDR1 MDHEN and CDR2 SYDVKM. The CDR3 loop spans 16 amino acids.

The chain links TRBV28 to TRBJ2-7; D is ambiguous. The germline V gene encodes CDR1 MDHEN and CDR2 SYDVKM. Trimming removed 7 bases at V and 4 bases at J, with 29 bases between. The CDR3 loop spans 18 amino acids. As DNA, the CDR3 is TGTGCCAGCACCGCTAAGGTTAGAGTCCGGACCTTATTTTACGAGCAGTACTTC. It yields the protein CASTAKVRVRTLFYEQYF.

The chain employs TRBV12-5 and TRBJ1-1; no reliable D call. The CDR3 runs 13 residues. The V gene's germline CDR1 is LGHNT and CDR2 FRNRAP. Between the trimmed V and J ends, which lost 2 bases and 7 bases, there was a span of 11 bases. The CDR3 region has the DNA TGTGCTAGTGGTTTGTCTGTCACCGATGAAGCTTTCTTT. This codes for CASGLSVTDEAFF. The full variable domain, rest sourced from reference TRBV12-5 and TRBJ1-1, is DARVTQTPRHKVTEMGQEVTMRCQPILGHNTVFWYRQTMMQGLELLAYFRNRAPLDDSGMPKDRFSAEMPDATLATLKIQPSEPRDSAVYFCASGLSVTDEAFFGQGTRLTVV.

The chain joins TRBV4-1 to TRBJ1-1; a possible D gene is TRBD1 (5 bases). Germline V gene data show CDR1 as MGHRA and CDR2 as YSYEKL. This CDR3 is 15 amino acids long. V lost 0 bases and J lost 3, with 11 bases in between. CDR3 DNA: TGCGCCAGCAGCCAAGAAATAGTGGGGCACACTGAAGCTTTCTTT. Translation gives CASSQEIVGHTEAFF.

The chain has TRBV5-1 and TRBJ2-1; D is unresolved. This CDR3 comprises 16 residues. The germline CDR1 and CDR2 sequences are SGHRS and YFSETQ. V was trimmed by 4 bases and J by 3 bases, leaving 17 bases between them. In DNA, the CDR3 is TGCGCCAGCAGCGTAACCCGGACGGAGAACTACAATGAGCAGTTCTTC. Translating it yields CASSVTRTENYNEQFF.

DNA for the CDR3: TGTGCCAGCAGCTTCGGACAGGGACCCCTTCGCAATCAGCCCCAGCATTTT. Amino acids: CASSFGQGPLRNQPQHF. This chain joins TRBV7-6 and TRBJ1-5; 8 bases are a match to TRBD1. The germline V gene has CDR1 SGHVS and CDR2 FNYEAQ. Germline trimming cut 3 bases from V and 2 bases from J; bases unmatched to any gene: 9. This CDR3 spans 17 amino acids.

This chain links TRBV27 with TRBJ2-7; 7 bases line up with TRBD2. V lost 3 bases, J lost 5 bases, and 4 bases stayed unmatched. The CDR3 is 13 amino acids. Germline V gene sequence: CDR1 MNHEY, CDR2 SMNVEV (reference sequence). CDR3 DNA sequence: TGTGCCAGCAGTTTGCGGGAGCGGGACGAGCAGTACTTC. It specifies CASSLRERDEQYF.

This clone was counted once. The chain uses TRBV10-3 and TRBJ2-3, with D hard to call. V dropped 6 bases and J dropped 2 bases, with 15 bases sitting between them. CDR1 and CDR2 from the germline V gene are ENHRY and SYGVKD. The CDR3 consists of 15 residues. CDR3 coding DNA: TGTGCCATCAGCCCAATACTTGAATCCACAGATACGCAGTATTTT. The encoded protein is CAISPILESTDTQYF.

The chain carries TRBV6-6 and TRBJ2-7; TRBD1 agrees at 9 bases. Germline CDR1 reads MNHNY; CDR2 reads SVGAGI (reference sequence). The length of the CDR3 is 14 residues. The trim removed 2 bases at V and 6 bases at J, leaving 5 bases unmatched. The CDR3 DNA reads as TGTGCCAGCAGTTACGAGGGACAGGGCGCCGAGCAGTACTTC. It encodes CASSYEGQGAEQYF.

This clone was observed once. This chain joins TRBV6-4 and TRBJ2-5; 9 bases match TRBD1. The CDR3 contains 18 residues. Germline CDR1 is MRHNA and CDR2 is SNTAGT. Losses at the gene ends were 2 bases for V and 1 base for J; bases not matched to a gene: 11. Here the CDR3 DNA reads TGTGCCAGCAGTGACATTCCGGGACAGGGTATAGTCCAAGAGACCCAGTACTTC. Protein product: CASSDIPGQGIVQETQYF.

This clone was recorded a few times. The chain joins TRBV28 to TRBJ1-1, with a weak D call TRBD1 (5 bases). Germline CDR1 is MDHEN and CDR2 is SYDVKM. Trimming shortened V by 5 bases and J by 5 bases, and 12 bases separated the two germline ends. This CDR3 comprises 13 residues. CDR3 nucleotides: TGTGCCAGCAGTGACAGAGTTCGGACTGAAGCTTTCTTT. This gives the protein CASSDRVRTEAFF.

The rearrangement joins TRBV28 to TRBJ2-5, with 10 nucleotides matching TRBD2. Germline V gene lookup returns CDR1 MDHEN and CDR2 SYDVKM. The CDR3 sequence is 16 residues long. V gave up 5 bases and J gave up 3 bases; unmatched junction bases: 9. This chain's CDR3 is CASSPRSSGREETQYF. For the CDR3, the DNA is TGTGCCAGCAGTCCTCGTTCCAGCGGGAGGGAAGAGACCCAGTACTTC.

The CDR3 DNA reads as TGTGCCAGCAGCCTCCTGGGAGGAGGGAATCAGCCCCAGCATTTT. Its translation: CASSLLGGGNQPQHF. The chain employs TRBV5-6 and TRBJ1-5, with D hard to call. The germline CDR1 and CDR2 sequences are SGHDT and YYEEEE. V lost 4 bases, J lost 4 bases, and 15 bases lay in between. The CDR3 covers 15 residues.